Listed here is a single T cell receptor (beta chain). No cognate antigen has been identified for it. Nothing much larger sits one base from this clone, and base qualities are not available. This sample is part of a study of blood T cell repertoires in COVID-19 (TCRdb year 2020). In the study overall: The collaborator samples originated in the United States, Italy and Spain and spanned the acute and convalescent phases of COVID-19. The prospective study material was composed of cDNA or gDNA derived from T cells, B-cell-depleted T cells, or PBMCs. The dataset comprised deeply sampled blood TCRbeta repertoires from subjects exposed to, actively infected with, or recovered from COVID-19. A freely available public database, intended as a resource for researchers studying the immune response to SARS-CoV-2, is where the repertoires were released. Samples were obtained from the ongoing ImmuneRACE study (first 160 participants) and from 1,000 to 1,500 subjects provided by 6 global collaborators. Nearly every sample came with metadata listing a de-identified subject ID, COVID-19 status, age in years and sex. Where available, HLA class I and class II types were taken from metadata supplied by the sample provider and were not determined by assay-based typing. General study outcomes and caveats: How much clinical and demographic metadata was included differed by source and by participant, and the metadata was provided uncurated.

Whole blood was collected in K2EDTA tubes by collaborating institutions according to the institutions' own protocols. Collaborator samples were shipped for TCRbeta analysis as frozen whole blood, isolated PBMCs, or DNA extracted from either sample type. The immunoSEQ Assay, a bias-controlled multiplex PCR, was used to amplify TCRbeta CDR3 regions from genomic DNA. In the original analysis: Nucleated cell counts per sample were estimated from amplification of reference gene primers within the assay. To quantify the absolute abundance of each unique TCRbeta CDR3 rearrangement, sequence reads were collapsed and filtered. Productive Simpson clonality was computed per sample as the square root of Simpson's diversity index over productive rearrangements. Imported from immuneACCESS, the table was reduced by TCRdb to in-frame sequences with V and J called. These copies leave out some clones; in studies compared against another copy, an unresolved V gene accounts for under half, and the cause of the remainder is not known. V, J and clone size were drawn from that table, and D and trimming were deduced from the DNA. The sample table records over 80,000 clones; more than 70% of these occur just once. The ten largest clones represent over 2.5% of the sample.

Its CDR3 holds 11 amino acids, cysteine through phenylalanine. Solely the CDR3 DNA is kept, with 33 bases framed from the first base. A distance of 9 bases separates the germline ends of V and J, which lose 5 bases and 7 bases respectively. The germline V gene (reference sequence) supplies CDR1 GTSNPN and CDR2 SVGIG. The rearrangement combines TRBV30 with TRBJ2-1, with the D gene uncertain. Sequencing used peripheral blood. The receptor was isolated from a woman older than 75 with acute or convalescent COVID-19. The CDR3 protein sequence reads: CAWGTSNEQFF. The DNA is TGTGCCTGGGGCACTTCAAATGAGCAGTTCTTC.